This TCR beta chain was recorded in a study of blood T cell repertoires in COVID-19. Study at large: T cells, B-cell-depleted T cells, or PBMCs supplied cDNA or gDNA.

This clone has a count of ten or more. Assay used: immunoSEQ multiplex PCR; TCRdb lists only in-frame clones, some missing. The data hold fewer than 300,000 clones, with approximately 85% observed a single time. Per the germline V gene, CDR1 is SGHTA and CDR2 is FQGTGA. CDR3 length: 15 amino acids. V was pared by 5 bases and J by 7 bases, with 9 bases of the junction left unmatched. The receptor's source is a man aged 50-60 years with active or convalescent COVID-19. The V gene is TRBV7-3, the J gene TRBJ2-7; the match to TRBD2 covers 12 bases. Source material: peripheral blood. CDR3 sequence: CASSPRLAGANEQYF. The DNA for the CDR3 is TGTGCCAGCAGCCCCAGACTAGCGGGAGCGAATGAGCAGTACTTC.